This T cell receptor beta chain emerged from a study of beta chain features in type 1 diabetes. Study-wide findings and caveats: Compared with healthy donors, patients appeared to share more similar naive, central memory and regulatory TCRB repertoires. Significant though moderate, a shortening of TCRB CDR3s appeared in all four CD4+ subsets of Type 1 diabetes patients.

The CDR3 contains 17 residues. Per germline, CDR1 SSHAT and CDR2 FNYEAQ (reference sequence). Reverse transcribing all isolated RNA meant expressed TCRB transcripts were sequenced. Using immunoSEQ multiplex PCR, the repertoire was profiled, and TCRdb retains in-frame clones only, with some absent. There are roughly 300,000 clones in the sample; 6.5% to 10% occur only once, and more than 0.4% lies in the top ten. This clone was counted only a few times. Its antigen is unidentified. Mismatch with germline at one junction end may stem from a read error. The rearrangement links TRBV7-7 to TRBJ2-2, with 12 bases identical to TRBD2. This clonotype was obtained from a woman between 18 and 29 years old in good health. Sequenced: central memory CD4+ T cells from blood. CDR3 protein: CASSPSLLAGGPGELFF. DNA of the CDR3: TGTGCTAGCAGCCCCTCCCTCCTAGCGGGAGGGCCCGGGGAGCTGTTTTTT.